This is a list of T cell receptor beta chains from one sample in a study of blood T cell repertoires in COVID-19. TCRdb's copy holds only in-frame clones and misses some; the assay was immunoSEQ multiplex PCR. The sample includes roughly 50,000 clones, 70% to 90% of them seen just once. The sample taken for sequencing was peripheral blood. These TCRs come from a woman of 80 years or more with COVID-19, enrolled during active disease. CDR3s include the opening cysteine and the closing phenylalanine or tryptophan. A D gene is named only where the DNA matches it firmly. The size field is filled for only some rows; it gives once, few, many or a size class.

abundance,d_gene,v_gene,j_gene,CDR3aa,CDR3nt
.,.,TRBV5-8,TRBJ1-1,CASSAVNRLNTEAFF,TGTGCCAGCAGCGCGGTTAATCGGCTGAACACTGAAGCTTTCTTT
.,.,TRBV7-2,TRBJ1-5,CASGPGQNQPQHF,TGTGCCAGTGGGCCAGGGCAAAATCAGCCCCAGCATTTT
.,TRBD1,TRBV11-2,TRBJ2-7,CASSFLAGGRDEQYF,TGTGCCAGCAGCTTCCTTGCAGGGGGTAGGGACGAGCAGTACTTC
.,.,TRBV4-1,TRBJ2-2,CASSRASRTGELFF,TGCGCCAGCAGCCGGGCGAGTCGGACCGGGGAGCTGTTTTTT
.,.,TRBV3-1/TRBV3-2,TRBJ2-3,CASSQARAGTDTQYF,TGTGCCAGCAGCCAAGCCCGTGCGGGCACAGATACGCAGTATTTT
.,TRBD1,TRBV6-1,TRBJ1-5,CASSEGGSPYQPQHF,TGTGCCAGCAGCGAAGGGGGCAGTCCCTATCAGCCCCAGCATTTT
.,.,TRBV27,TRBJ2-7,CASSRVGATSYEQYF,TGTGCCAGCAGTCGGGTGGGGGCAACTTCCTACGAGCAGTACTTC
.,.,TRBV12-3/TRBV12-4,TRBJ1-2,CASSLVGDWGYTF,TGTGCCAGCAGTTTGGTAGGGGATTGGGGCTACACCTTC
.,.,TRBV11-1,TRBJ1-1,CASSPDMNTEAFF,TGTGCCAGCAGCCCAGACATGAACACTGAAGCTTTCTTT
.,TRBD1,TRBV6-2/TRBV6-3,TRBJ2-7,CASSYSGQEDEQYF,TGTGCCAGCAGTTACTCGGGACAGGAGGACGAGCAGTACTTC
.,.,TRBV5-1,TRBJ1-2,CASSPGQSPLEGYTF,TGCGCCAGCAGCCCCGGACAGTCCCCACTTGAGGGCTACACCTTC
.,TRBD2,TRBV7-3,TRBJ2-3,CASSPGTSGRVTDTQYF,TGTGCCAGCAGCCCGGGGACTAGCGGGAGGGTCACAGATACGCAGTATTTT
.,TRBD2,TRBV4-1,TRBJ2-1,CASSQGSLGLAGDNEQFF,TGCGCCAGCAGCCAAGGGTCGCTGGGACTAGCGGGGGACAATGAGCAGTTCTTC
few,.,TRBV5-1,TRBJ2-7,CASSLASGNFNEQYF,TGCGCCAGCAGCTTGGCCTCAGGGAACTTCAACGAGCAGTACTTC
.,.,TRBV7-8,TRBJ2-5,CASSRGQLETQYF,TGTGCCAGCAGCCGAGGACAGCTAGAGACCCAGTACTTC
once,.,TRBV5-1,TRBJ2-7,CASSLGDSPTREQYF,TGCGCCAGCAGCTTGGGAGACAGCCCTACGCGCGAGCAGTACTTC
.,.,TRBV18,TRBJ1-1,CASSEGANTEAFF,TGTGCCAGCTCAGAGGGAGCGAACACTGAAGCTTTCTTT
.,.,TRBV6-1,TRBJ1-2,CASSKAPVYGYTF,TGTGCCAGCAGTAAAGCTCCAGTCTATGGCTACACCTTC
.,.,TRBV2,TRBJ1-6,CASSEVQNSYNSPLHF,TGTGCCAGCAGTGAGGTTCAGAACTCCTATAATTCACCCCTCCACTTT
few,.,TRBV5-4,TRBJ2-5,CATRQDRDTGAQYF,TGTGCCACCCGCCAAGACAGGGACACGGGAGCCCAGTACTTC
once,.,TRBV7-7,TRBJ2-3,CASSLGGGRAAADTQYF,TGTGCCAGCAGCCTGGGCGGGGGCAGGGCGGCGGCAGATACGCAGTATTTT
.,TRBD1,TRBV5-1,TRBJ2-3,CASSLQGADTQYF,TGCGCCAGCAGCTTACAGGGGGCAGATACGCAGTATTTT
.,.,TRBV27,TRBJ1-1,CASSYKWNTEAFF,TGTGCCAGCAGTTACAAGTGGAACACTGAAGCTTTCTTT
.,TRBD2,TRBV5-4,TRBJ2-7,CASSLGTSGRSYEQYF,TGTGCCAGCAGCTTGGGGACTAGCGGGAGATCCTACGAGCAGTACTTC
.,TRBD2,TRBV19,TRBJ2-3,CASSMSSGRDTQYF,TGTGCCAGTAGTATGTCTAGCGGGAGAGATACGCAGTATTTT
few,.,TRBV9,TRBJ2-3,CASSTRDRGSTDTQYF,TGTGCCAGCAGCACGCGGGACAGAGGGAGCACAGATACGCAGTATTTT
.,.,TRBV4-2,TRBJ2-7,CASSSRDEQYF,TGTGCCAGCAGCTCGCGGGACGAGCAGTACTTC
.,.,TRBV7-9,TRBJ1-1,CASSSRDTNTEAFF,TGTGCCAGCAGCTCCCGGGACACGAACACTGAAGCTTTCTTT
.,TRBD1,TRBV14,TRBJ1-2,CASSQVGMEGASYGYTF,TGTGCCAGCAGCCAAGTCGGGATGGAGGGGGCTAGCTATGGCTACACCTTC
.,TRBD1,TRBV5-1,TRBJ2-7,CASSLEGQTGVGQYF,TGCGCCAGCAGCTTGGAGGGTCAGACAGGGGTAGGGCAGTACTTC
once,TRBD2,TRBV18,TRBJ2-7,CASSPPTGRGEQYF,TGTGCCAGCTCACCACCGACTGGGAGGGGCGAGCAGTACTTC
once,.,TRBV7-9,TRBJ2-3,CASSLEGGYTDTQYF,TGTGCCAGCAGCTTAGAGGGGGGGTACACAGATACGCAGTATTTT
.,TRBD2,TRBV7-3,TRBJ2-5,CASSLPSGGQETQYF,TGTGCCAGCAGCTTACCTAGCGGGGGACAAGAGACCCAGTACTTC
few,TRBD2,TRBV9,TRBJ2-5,CASSVSSSGRGETQYF,TGTGCCAGCAGCGTAAGCTCTAGCGGGAGAGGGGAGACCCAGTACTTC
.,TRBD2,TRBV5-1,TRBJ2-3,CATSPGTMSDTQYF,TGCGCCACTTCTCCCGGGACTATGTCAGATACGCAGTATTTT
.,.,TRBV5-1,TRBJ1-1,CASSLARGSTEAFF,TGCGCCAGCAGCTTGGCGCGGGGGAGCACTGAAGCTTTCTTT
.,TRBD2,TRBV5-1,TRBJ2-3,CASSLLLAESTDTQYF,TGCGCCAGCAGCTTGTTGCTAGCGGAGAGCACAGATACGCAGTATTTT
once,.,TRBV6-2/TRBV6-3,TRBJ2-7,CASSSSRALQGRNYEQYF,TGTGCCAGCAGTTCCTCACGAGCCCTGCAGGGGCGAAACTACGAGCAGTACTTC
.,.,TRBV3-1/TRBV3-2,TRBJ1-1,CASSQARGAGEAFF,TGTGCCAGCAGCCAAGCGCGGGGGGCGGGTGAAGCTTTCTTT
.,TRBD1,TRBV19,TRBJ1-2,CASRTTGGYGYTF,TGTGCCAGTAGGACGACAGGGGGGTATGGCTACACCTTC
.,TRBD1,TRBV18,TRBJ1-5,CASSPGQGDSNQPQHF,TGTGCCAGCTCACCAGGACAGGGCGATAGCAATCAGCCCCAGCATTTT
.,TRBD2,TRBV7-8,TRBJ2-7,CASSKAGGPYEQYF,TGTGCCAGCAGCAAAGCGGGAGGCCCCTACGAGCAGTACTTC
.,.,TRBV2,TRBJ1-2,CASSVLESHYGYTF,TGTGCCAGCAGTGTCTTAGAATCCCACTATGGCTACACCTTC
.,TRBD1,TRBV5-6,TRBJ2-7,CASSPDRVVDEQYF,TGTGCCAGCAGCCCCGACAGGGTGGTCGACGAGCAGTACTTC
.,TRBD1,TRBV2,TRBJ1-2,CASSEAGQGVGYTF,TGTGCCAGCAGTGAAGCGGGACAGGGGGTTGGCTACACCTTC
.,.,TRBV2,TRBJ2-5,CASTMKTQGETQYF,TGTGCCAGCACTATGAAGACCCAGGGCGAGACCCAGTACTTC
.,.,TRBV7-2,TRBJ1-4,CASSLSRASREKLFF,TGTGCCAGCAGCTTATCCAGGGCCTCAAGGGAAAAACTGTTTTTT
few,.,TRBV2,TRBJ2-7,CASRRGYEQYF,TGTGCCAGCAGGCGGGGCTACGAGCAGTACTTC
.,TRBD2,TRBV3-1/TRBV3-2,TRBJ2-7,CASSQVLAGEEQYF,TGTGCCAGCAGCCAAGTACTAGCGGGAGAAGAGCAGTACTTC
.,TRBD1,TRBV6-5,TRBJ1-2,CASSWGQGDGGYTF,TGTGCCAGCAGTTGGGGACAGGGAGATGGTGGCTACACCTTC
.,TRBD1,TRBV5-4,TRBJ1-3,CASSVDRGQGNTIYF,TGTGCCAGCAGCGTCGACAGGGGGCAAGGGAACACCATATATTTT
.,.,TRBV7-9,TRBJ1-6,CASRRENNSPLHF,TGTGCCAGCAGGCGGGAGAATAATTCACCCCTCCACTTT
.,TRBD2,TRBV14,TRBJ2-3,CASSRGLPITDTQYF,TGTGCCAGCAGCCGGGGACTACCTATCACAGATACGCAGTATTTT